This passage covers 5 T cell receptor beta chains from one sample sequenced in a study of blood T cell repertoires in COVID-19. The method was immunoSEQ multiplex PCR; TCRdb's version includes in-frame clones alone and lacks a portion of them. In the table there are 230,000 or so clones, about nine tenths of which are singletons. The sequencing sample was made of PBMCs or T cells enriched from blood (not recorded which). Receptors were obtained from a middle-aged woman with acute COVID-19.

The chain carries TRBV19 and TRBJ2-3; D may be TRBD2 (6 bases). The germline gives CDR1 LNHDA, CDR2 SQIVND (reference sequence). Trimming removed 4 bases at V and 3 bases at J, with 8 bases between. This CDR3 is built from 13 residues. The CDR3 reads CASSKLATDTQYF. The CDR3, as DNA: TGTGCCAGTAGTAAGCTAGCGACAGATACGCAGTATTTT.

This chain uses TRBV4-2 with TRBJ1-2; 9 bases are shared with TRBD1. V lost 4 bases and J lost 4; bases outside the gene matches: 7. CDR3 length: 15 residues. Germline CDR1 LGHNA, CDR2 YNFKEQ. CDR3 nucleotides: TGTGCCAGCAGCCCCCACAGGGGGCAGGGCTATGGCTACACCTTC. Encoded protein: CASSPHRGQGYGYTF.

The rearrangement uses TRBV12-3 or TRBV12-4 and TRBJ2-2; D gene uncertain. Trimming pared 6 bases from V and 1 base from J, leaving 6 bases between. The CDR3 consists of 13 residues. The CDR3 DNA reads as TGTGCCAGCAGCTCTAGGAACACCGGGGAGCTGTTTTTT. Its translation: CASSSRNTGELFF.

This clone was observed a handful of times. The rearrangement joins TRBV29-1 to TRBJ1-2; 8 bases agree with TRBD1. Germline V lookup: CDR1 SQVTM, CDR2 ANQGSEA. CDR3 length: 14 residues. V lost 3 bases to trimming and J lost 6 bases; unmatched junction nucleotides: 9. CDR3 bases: TGCAGCGTTGATCCGGGCAGGGGGCTTGATGGCTACACCTTC. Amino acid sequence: CSVDPGRGLDGYTF.

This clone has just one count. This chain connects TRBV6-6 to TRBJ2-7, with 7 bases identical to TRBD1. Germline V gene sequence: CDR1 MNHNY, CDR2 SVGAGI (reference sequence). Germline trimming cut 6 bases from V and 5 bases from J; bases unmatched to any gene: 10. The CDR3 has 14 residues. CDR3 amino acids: CASREPTGYNEQYF. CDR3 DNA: TGTGCCAGCAGGGAGCCGACAGGGTACAACGAGCAGTACTTC.